The TCR beta chain described here comes from a study of CD8+CD57+ T cells in acquired aplastic anemia. Study context: An average of approximately 3.2 ug of DNA was obtained from sorted CD4+ and CD8+ cells.

As to this clonotype: Its specificity is not known.

Before being chosen for sequencing, patients had shown CD8+CD57+ cell expansion by flow cytometry. The cohort consisted entirely of patients having severe acquired aplastic anemia. Patients had not yet gotten any therapy when their blood was taken for sampling. The length of the CDR3 is 13 residues. V lost 6 bases and J lost 7; bases outside the gene matches: 7. Germline V CDR1 and CDR2: SEHNR, FQNEAQ (reference sequence). General study points: The same twenty-nine CD8+ CDR3 sequences occurred in patients and in controls.

Genomic DNA provided the template from which TCR beta VDJ and CDR3 profiles were obtained. Each CDR3 protein is one row after TCRdb ran MiXCR on the reads. The sample carries 200,000 to 300,000 distinct CDR3 sequences, more than 45% recorded once. Sequenced input: sorted CD4+, CD8+, or CD8+CD57+ T cells (not recorded which) from PBMCs. This TCR derives from a human donor with aplastic anemia. The chain recombines TRBV7-9 with TRBJ1-1, with 8 bases aligning to TRBD1. The CDR3 DNA reads as TGTGCCAGCAGTCGGACAGGGAGGGATGAAGCTTTCTTT. Residues: CASSRTGRDEAFF.